This T cell receptor beta chain is drawn from a study of T cell repertoires in cytomegalovirus infection. The wider study: It can be stated that public TCR beta signatures indicated CMV infection as well as a matching HLA type.

The V segment lost 1 base and the J segment 4 bases; nucleotides outside the gene matches: 11. The CDR3 consists of 17 residues. Germline CDR1 MNHEY, CDR2 SVGEGT. TCRdb redid the calling of the reads with MiXCR, one entry per CDR3 protein. The sample lists 150,000 to 200,000 distinct CDR3 sequences; approximately 20% were seen once. This chain links TRBV6-2 or TRBV6-3 with TRBJ2-5; TRBD2 aligns across 8 bases. Sequencing was carried out using PBMCs. The sequence was collected from a human donor in good health (CMV status not recorded). Some clones in this sample may be carry-over from other donors' samples. CDR3 amino acids: CASSYYRDSGAGETQYF. The CDR3 DNA follows: TGTGCCAGCAGTTACTATCGGGATAGCGGGGCTGGAGAGACCCAGTACTTC.